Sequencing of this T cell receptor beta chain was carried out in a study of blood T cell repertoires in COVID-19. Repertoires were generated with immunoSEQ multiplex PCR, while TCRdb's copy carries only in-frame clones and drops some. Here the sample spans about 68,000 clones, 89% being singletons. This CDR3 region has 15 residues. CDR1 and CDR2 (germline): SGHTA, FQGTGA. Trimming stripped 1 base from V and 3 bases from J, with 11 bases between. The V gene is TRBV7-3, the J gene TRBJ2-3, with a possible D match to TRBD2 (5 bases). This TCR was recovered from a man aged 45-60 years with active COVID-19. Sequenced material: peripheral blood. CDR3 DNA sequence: TGTGCCAGCAGCTTAATCGGAGGAGGAACAGATACGCAGTATTTT. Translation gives CASSLIGGGTDTQYF.